One and the same sample provided the 5 T cell receptor beta chains below, sequenced in a study of blood T cell repertoires in COVID-19. Assay used: immunoSEQ multiplex PCR; TCRdb lists only in-frame clones, some missing. This table has 450,000 or so clones, about 90% appearing once. The sequencing input was PBMCs or T cells enriched from blood (not recorded which). The source is a man between 18 and 29 years old who had recovered from COVID-19.

The chain has TRBV30 and TRBJ2-1; 10 bases match TRBD2. With V trimmed by 0 bases and J by 2 bases, 1 base remained unmatched. The CDR3 totals 15 residues. Germline CDR1 is GTSNPN and CDR2 is SVGIG (reference sequence). CDR3 sequence reads: CAWSVLAGAYNEQFF. CDR3 coding DNA: TGTGCCTGGAGTGTCCTAGCGGGAGCCTACAATGAGCAGTTCTTC.

V usage is TRBV27 and J usage is TRBJ2-7; 12 bases line up with TRBD2. Germline-derived CDR1 and CDR2 are MNHEY and SMNVEV (reference sequence). V lost 5 bases and J lost 3; bases outside the gene matches: 5. This CDR3 has 15 residues. The CDR3 loop reads CASSLLAGGLYEQYF. The CDR3 DNA reads as TGTGCCAGCAGTCTGCTAGCGGGGGGGCTCTACGAGCAGTACTTC.

The CDR3 loop is CASSLGGLAGDYYNEQFF. The CDR3 DNA sequence: TGTGCCAGCAGCTTAGGAGGACTAGCGGGGGATTACTACAATGAGCAGTTCTTC. J is TRBJ2-1 and V is TRBV7-6, with 13 bases matching TRBD2. CDR3 length equals 18 residues. Germline lookup yields CDR1 SGHVS and CDR2 FNYEAQ. V shed 1 base, J shed 3 bases, and the junction held 6 bases outside the gene matches.

The chain is built from TRBV11-2 and TRBJ2-7; 7 nucleotides match TRBD1. Trimming removed 5 bases from V and 6 bases from J; junction bases left unmatched: 4. The CDR3 runs to 12 residues. Germline assignment: CDR1 SGHAT and CDR2 FQNNGV. CDR3 protein: CASSATGFEQYF. DNA of the CDR3: TGTGCCAGCAGCGCGACAGGGTTCGAGCAGTACTTC.

V gene TRBV5-4 combines with J gene TRBJ2-1; no firm D call. Trimming stripped 0 bases from V and 7 bases from J, with 8 bases between. CDR1 and CDR2 (germline): SGHNT, YYREEE (reference sequence). The CDR3 length is 13 residues. The CDR3 region has the DNA TGTGCCAGCAGCTTGGCTGGAGAAAATGAGCAGTTCTTC. Translating it yields CASSLAGENEQFF. The whole variable domain, filled in from reference TRBV5-4 and TRBJ2-1, reads ETGVTQSPTHLIKTRGQQVTLRCSSQSGHNTVSWYQQALGQGPQFIFQYYREEENGRGNFPPRFSGLQFPNYSSELNVNALELDDSALYLCASSLAGENEQFFGPGTRLTVL.